This T cell receptor beta chain was documented in a study of T cell changes during pregnancy in multiple sclerosis. Germline CDR1 is MNHEY and CDR2 is SVGAGI. Trimming left V 4 bases short and J 4 bases short, with 11 bases between. The CDR3 runs to 13 residues. TCRdb's copy holds only in-frame clones and misses some; the assay was immunoSEQ multiplex PCR. The repertoire has tens of thousands of clones, 90% to 95% of them found once; the top ten carry 0.7%. This clone was observed a few times. Sequencing was performed on peripheral blood, taken in the third trimester of pregnancy. The chain couples TRBV6-5 to TRBJ2-7; D is possibly TRBD2 (5 bases). The clonotype originates from a female donor in good health, enrolled as a control in a pregnancy study. CDR3 in DNA: TGTGCCAGCAGTTTTGAGGGCCGGTACGAGCAGTACTTC. As protein: CASSFEGRYEQYF.